The present entry profiles one T cell receptor beta chain with its context. Its antigen remains unknown. This sample stems from a study of graft-versus-host responses after intestinal transplantation. Method: immunoSEQ multiplex PCR; TCRdb's copy keeps in-frame clones and lacks some. The table has tens of thousands of clones, 90% to 95% seen once. V was clipped by 5 bases and J by 4 bases; unmatched bases: 12. The CDR3 is 16 amino acids. Germline-derived CDR1 and CDR2 are SEHNR and FQNEAQ (reference sequence). The genes are TRBV7-9 and TRBJ2-3; the match to TRBD1 covers 7 bases. Sequences were derived from unstimulated CD4+ T cells sorted from spleen or lymph node cells, sampled before intestinal transplant. The TCR was taken from a human donor who received an intestinal transplant. This chain's CDR3 is CASSPTSTGWSDTQYF. DNA for the CDR3: TGTGCCAGCAGCCCCACCTCGACAGGGTGGTCAGATACGCAGTATTTT.